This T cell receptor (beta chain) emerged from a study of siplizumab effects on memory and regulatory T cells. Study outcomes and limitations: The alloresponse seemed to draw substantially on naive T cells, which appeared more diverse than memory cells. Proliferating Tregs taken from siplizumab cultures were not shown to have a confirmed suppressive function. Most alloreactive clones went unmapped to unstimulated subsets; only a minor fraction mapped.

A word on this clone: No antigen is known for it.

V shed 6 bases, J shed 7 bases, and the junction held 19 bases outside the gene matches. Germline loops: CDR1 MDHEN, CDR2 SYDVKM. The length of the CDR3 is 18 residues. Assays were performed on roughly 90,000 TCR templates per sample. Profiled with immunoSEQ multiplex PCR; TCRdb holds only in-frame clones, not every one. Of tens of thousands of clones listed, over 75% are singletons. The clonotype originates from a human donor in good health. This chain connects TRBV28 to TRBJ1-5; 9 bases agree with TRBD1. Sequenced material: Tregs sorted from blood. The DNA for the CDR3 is TGTGCCAGCAGCCACCCGCCCGGGACAGGGATGTTCGGGCAGCCCCAGCATTTT. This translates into CASSHPPGTGMFGQPQHF.